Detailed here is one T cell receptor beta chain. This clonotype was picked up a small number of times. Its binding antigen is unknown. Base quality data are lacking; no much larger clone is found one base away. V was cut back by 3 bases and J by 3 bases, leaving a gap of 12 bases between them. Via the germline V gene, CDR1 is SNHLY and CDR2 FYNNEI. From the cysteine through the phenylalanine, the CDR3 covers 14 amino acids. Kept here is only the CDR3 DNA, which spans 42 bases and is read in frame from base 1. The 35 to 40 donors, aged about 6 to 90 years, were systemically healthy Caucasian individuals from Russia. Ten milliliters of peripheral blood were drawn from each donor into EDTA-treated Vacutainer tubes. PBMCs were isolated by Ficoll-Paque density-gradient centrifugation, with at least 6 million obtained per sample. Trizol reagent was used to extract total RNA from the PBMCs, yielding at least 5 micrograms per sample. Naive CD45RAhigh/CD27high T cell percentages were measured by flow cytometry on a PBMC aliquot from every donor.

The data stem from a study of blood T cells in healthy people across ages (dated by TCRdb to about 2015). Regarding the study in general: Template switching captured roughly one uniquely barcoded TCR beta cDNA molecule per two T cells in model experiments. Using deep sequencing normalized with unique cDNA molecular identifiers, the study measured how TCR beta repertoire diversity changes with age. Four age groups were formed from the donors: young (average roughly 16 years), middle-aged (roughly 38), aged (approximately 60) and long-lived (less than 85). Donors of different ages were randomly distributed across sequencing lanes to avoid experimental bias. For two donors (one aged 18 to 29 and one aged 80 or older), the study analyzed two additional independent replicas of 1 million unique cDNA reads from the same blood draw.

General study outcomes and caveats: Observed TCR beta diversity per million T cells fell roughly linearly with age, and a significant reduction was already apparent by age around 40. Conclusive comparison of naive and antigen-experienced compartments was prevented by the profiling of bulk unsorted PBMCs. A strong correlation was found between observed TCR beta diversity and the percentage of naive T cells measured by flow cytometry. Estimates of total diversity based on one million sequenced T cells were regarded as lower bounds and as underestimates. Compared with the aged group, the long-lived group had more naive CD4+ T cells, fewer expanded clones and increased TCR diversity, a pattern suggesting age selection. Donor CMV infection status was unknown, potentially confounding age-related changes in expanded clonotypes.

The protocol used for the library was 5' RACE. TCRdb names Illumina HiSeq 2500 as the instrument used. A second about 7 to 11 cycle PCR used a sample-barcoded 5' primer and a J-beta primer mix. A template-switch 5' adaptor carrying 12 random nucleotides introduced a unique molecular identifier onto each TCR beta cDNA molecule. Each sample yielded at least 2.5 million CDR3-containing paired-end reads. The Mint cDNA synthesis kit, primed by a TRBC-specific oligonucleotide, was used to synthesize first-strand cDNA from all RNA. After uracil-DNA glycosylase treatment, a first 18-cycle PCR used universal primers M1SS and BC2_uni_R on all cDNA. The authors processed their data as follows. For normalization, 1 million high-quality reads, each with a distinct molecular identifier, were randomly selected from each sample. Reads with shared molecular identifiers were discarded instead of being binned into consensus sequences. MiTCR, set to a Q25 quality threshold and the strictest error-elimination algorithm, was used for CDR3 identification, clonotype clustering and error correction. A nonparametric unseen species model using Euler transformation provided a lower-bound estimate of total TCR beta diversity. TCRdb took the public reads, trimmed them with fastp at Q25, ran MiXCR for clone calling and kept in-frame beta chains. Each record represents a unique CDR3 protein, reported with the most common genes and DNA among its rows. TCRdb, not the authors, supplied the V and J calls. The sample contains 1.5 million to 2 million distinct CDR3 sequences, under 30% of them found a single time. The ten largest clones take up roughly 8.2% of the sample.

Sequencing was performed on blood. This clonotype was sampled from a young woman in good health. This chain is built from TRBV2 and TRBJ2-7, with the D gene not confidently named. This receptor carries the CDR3 CASSDGISSYEQYF. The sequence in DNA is TGTGCCAGCAGTGATGGGATATCAAGCTACGAGCAGTACTTC.